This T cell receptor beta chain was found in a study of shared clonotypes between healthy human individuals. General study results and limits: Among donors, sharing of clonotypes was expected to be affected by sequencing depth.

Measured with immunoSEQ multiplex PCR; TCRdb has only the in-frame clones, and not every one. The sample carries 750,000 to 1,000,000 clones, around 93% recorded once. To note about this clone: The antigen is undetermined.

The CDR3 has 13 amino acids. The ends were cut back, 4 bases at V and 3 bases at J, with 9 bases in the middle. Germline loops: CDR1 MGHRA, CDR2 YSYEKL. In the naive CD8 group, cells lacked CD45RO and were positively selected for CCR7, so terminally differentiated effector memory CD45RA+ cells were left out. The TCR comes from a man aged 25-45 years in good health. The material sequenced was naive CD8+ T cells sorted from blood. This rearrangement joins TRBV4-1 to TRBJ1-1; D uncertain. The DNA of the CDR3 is TGCGCCAGCAGCCCAGTTTTGGACACTGAAGCTTTCTTT. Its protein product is CASSPVLDTEAFF.